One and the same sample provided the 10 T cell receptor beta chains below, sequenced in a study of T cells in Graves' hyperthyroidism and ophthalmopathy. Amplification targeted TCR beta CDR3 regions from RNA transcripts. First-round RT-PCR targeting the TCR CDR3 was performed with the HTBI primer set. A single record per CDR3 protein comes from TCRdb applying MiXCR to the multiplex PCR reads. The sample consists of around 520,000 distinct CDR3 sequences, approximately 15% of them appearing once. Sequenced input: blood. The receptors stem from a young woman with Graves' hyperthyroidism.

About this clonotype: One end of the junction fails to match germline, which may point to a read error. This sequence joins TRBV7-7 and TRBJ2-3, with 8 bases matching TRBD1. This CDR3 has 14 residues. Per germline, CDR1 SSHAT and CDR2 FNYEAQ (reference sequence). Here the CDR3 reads CASSLAGGTGTQYF. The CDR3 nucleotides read TGTGCTAGCAGCTTGGCAGGGGGGACAGGTACGCAGTATTTT.

The CDR3 here is CSARDTGALSEQFF. The CDR3 bases are TGCAGTGCTAGAGATACGGGAGCTCTGAGTGAGCAGTTCTTC. The rearrangement links TRBV20-1 to TRBJ2-1; perhaps TRBD2 as D (6 bases). Germline V lookup: CDR1 DFQATT, CDR2 SNEGSKA (reference sequence). V dropped 0 bases and J dropped 9 bases, with 15 bases sitting between them. CDR3 size: 14 residues.

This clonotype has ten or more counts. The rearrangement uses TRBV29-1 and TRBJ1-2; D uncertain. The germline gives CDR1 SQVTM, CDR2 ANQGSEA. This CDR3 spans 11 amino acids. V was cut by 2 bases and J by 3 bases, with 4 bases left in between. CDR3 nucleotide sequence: TGCAGCGTTGAAACTGACTATGGCTACACCTTC. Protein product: CSVETDYGYTF.

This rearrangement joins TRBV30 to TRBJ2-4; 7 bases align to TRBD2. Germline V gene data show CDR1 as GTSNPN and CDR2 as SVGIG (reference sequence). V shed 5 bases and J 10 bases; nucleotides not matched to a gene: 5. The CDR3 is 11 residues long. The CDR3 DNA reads TGTGCCTGGGGCGGACTAGGGATTCAGTACTTC. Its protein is CAWGGLGIQYF.

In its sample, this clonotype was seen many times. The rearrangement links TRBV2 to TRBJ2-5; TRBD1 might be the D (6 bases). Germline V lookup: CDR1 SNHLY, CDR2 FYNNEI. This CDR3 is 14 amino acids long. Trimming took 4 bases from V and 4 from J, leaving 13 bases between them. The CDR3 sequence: CASSGGRGPETQYF. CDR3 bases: TGTGCCAGCAGTGGCGGCAGGGGCCCAGAGACCCAGTACTTC.

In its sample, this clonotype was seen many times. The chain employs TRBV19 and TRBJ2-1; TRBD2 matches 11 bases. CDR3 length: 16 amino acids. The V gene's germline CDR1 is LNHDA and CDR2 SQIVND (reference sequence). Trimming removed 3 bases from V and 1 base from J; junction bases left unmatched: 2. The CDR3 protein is CASSIIAGGSYNEQFF. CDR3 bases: TGTGCCAGTAGTATCATAGCGGGAGGGTCCTACAATGAGCAGTTCTTC.

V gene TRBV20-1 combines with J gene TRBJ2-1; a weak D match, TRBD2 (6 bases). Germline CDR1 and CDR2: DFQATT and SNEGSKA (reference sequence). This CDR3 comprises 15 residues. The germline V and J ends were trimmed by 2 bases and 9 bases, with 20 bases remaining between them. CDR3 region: CSARKGGTNLGEQFF. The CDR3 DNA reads TGCAGTGCTAGAAAGGGCGGGACCAATCTCGGTGAGCAGTTCTTC.

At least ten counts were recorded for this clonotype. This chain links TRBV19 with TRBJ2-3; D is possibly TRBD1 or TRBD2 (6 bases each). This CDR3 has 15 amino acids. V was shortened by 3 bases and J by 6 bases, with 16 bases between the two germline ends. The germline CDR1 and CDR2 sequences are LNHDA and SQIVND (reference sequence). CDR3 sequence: CASSILRGAADTQYF. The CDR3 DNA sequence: TGTGCCAGTAGTATCTTAAGGGGGGCAGCGGATACGCAGTATTTT.

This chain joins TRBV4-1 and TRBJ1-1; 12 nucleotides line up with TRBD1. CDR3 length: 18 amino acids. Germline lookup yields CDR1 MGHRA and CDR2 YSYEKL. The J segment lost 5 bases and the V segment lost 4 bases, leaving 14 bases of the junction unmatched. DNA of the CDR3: TGCGCCAGCAGCCGGGTCGAACGCGGGACAGGGGGCTTGACTGAAGCTTTCTTT. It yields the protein CASSRVERGTGGLTEAFF.

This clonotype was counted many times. The CDR3 region has the DNA TGTGCCACCAGTGATTCTCGGACAGGGATATACTACGAGCAGTACTTC. It specifies CATSDSRTGIYYEQYF. The rearrangement uses TRBV24-1 and TRBJ2-7; 8 bases line up with TRBD1. Germline CDR1 is KGHDR and CDR2 is SFDVKD. The J segment lost 3 bases and the V segment lost 2 bases, leaving 8 bases of the junction unmatched. The CDR3 contains 16 residues.